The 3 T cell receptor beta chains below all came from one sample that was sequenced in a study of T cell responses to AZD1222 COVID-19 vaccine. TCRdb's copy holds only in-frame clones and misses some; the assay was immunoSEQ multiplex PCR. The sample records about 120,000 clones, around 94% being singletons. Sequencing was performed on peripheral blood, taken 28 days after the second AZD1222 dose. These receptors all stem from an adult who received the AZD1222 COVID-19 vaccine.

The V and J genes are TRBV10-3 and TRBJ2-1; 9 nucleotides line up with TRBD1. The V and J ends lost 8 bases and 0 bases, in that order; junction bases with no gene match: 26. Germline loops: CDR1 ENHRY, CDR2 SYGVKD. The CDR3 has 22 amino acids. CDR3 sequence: CAISTSPGQGQGTDSSYNEQFF. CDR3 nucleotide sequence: TGTGCCATCTCTACTTCCCCGGGACAGGGCCAGGGAACCGATAGCTCCTACAATGAGCAGTTCTTC.

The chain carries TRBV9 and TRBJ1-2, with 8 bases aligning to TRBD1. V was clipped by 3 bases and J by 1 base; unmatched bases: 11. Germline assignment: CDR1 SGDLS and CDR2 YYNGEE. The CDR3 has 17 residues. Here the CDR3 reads CASSAEVGTGRNYGYTF. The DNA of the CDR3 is TGTGCCAGCAGCGCCGAAGTCGGGACAGGACGTAACTATGGCTACACCTTC.

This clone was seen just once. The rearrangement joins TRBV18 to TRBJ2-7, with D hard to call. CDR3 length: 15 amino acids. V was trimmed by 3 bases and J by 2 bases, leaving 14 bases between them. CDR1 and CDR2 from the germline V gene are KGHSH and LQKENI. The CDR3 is CASSPPGAPTYEQYF. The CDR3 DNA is TGTGCCAGCTCACCGCCAGGAGCTCCCACCTACGAGCAGTACTTC.